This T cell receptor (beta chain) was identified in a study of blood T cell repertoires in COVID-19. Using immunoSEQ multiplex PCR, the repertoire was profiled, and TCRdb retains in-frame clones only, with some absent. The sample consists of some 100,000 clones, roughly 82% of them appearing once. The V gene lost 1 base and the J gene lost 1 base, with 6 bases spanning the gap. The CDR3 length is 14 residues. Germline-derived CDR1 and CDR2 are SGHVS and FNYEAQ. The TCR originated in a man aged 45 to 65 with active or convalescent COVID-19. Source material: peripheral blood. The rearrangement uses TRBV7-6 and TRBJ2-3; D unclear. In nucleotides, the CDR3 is TGTGCCAGCAGCTTAGGTCCGGGCACAGATACGCAGTATTTT. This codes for CASSLGPGTDTQYF.